This TCR beta chain was documented in a study of spatial heterogeneity in lung cancer. To note about this clonotype: Antigen specificity is unknown.

Study observations and caveats: Counts of expanded intratumoral alpha and beta TCRs tracked tumor mutation counts. The counts of expanded TCRs, ubiquitous and regional, tracked ubiquitous and regional nonsynonymous mutations, respectively.

One entry per CDR3 protein, called by TCRdb with MiXCR from the 5' RACE reads. The sample carries about 23,000 distinct CDR3 sequences, under 8% recorded once. The length of the CDR3 is 14 residues. The ends were cut back, 3 bases at V and 4 bases at J, with 12 bases in the middle. Germline V gives CDR1 KGHSH, CDR2 LQKENI. Time point defined: sample taken at primary tumor resection. This TCR was sampled from a male donor with early-stage non-small cell lung cancer. The sequenced sample was lung tumor tissue, obtained at surgery. V gene TRBV18 combines with J gene TRBJ1-2; D gene ambiguous. The DNA for the CDR3 is TGTGCCAGCTCACCCGGAGCAGTTCCCTATGGCTACACCTTC. It translates to CASSPGAVPYGYTF.